A selection of T cell receptor beta chains follows, all from one sample in a study of CD8+ T cells in alopecia areata. The repertoire was sequenced with immunoSEQ multiplex PCR; TCRdb's copy has only in-frame clones and lacks some. The sample has 150,000 to 200,000 clones; 55% to 65% are singletons. Source material: CD4+ T cells sorted from blood. All receptors come from a human donor in good health. CDR3s include the opening cysteine and the closing phenylalanine or tryptophan. D genes are given only for firm matches. Where a row states a size, it is once, few, many or the class of an expanded clone; other rows omit it.

TRBJ2-1,TRBV7-9,.,.,CASSLDLIYNEQFF,TGTGCCAGCAGCTTAGATCTCATCTACAATGAGCAGTTCTTC
TRBJ2-6,TRBV7-2,.,.,CASSSGLAGANVLTF,TGTGCCAGCAGCTCGGGACTTGCTGGGGCCAACGTCCTGACTTTC
TRBJ1-2,TRBV11-2,.,.,CASSAAVGEGYGYTF,TGTGCCAGCAGCGCAGCCGTAGGGGAGGGGTATGGCTACACCTTC
TRBJ1-1,TRBV5-1,few,TRBD1,CASSLGDRANTEAFF,TGCGCCAGCAGCTTGGGGGACAGGGCGAACACTGAAGCTTTCTTT
TRBJ1-2,TRBV7-9,.,.,CASSFGGSPNYGYTF,TGTGCCAGCAGCTTCGGGGGGTCGCCCAACTATGGCTACACCTTC
TRBJ1-2,TRBV25-1,.,.,CASTGTGSYTF,TGTGCCAGCACAGGAACAGGGAGCTACACCTTC
TRBJ1-2,TRBV6-5,.,.,CASSLDMGTGGYTF,TGTGCCAGCAGTCTGGACATGGGGACTGGTGGCTACACCTTC
TRBJ2-5,TRBV5-1,.,TRBD1,CASSSTGTGLKETQYF,TGCGCCAGCAGCTCTACCGGGACAGGACTTAAAGAGACCCAGTACTTC
TRBJ2-7,TRBV11-2,.,.,CASSFGQLYEQYF,TGTGCCAGCAGCTTTGGACAGCTCTACGAGCAGTACTTC
TRBJ2-7,TRBV9,.,TRBD2,CASSVAAGGPREQYF,TGTGCCAGCAGCGTAGCGGCGGGAGGGCCTCGCGAGCAGTACTTC
TRBJ2-2,TRBV7-9,.,.,CASSKGETGELFF,TGTGCCAGCAGCAAAGGGGAGACCGGGGAGCTGTTTTTT
TRBJ1-5,TRBV29-1,once,.,CSVAHQNQPQHF,TGCAGCGTTGCCCACCAAAATCAGCCCCAGCATTTT
TRBJ2-1,TRBV7-2,.,TRBD2,CASSQRGLAGSYNEQFF,TGTGCCAGCAGCCAGAGGGGACTAGCGGGCAGCTACAATGAGCAGTTCTTC
TRBJ1-2,TRBV28,.,.,CASRYRYGYTF,TGTGCCAGCAGATATCGATATGGCTACACCTTC
TRBJ2-2,TRBV27,few,TRBD1,CASSSQGALSGELFF,TGTGCCAGCAGTTCACAGGGGGCGCTATCCGGGGAGCTGTTTTTT
TRBJ1-2,TRBV15,.,.,CATSRGTVYGYTF,TGTGCCACCAGCAGAGGGACAGTCTATGGCTACACCTTC
TRBJ2-5,TRBV25-1,.,.,CASSPYSGRETQYF,TGTGCCAGCAGCCCCTACTCGGGGCGAGAGACCCAGTACTTC
TRBJ1-1,TRBV11-2,.,TRBD1,CASGQGAGNTEAFF,TGTGCCTCCGGACAGGGGGCTGGAAACACTGAAGCTTTCTTT
TRBJ2-1,TRBV5-1,.,.,CASSLNMDNEQFF,TGCGCCAGCAGCTTGAACATGGACAATGAGCAGTTCTTC